These T cell receptor beta chains were read from a single sample in a study of blood T cell repertoires in COVID-19. Sequencing was performed with immunoSEQ multiplex PCR; in TCRdb, only in-frame clones are kept and a portion is missing. The repertoire holds approximately 120,000 clones, 80% to 90% seen once, with 8.5% to 12% in the top ten. The sequenced material came from peripheral blood. The source of these receptors is a human donor in a cohort sampled during active COVID-19. Both conserved end residues are part of each CDR3. The D gene is left open where the match is weak. For some rows the clone size is stated as once, few or many, or as a class when expanded; others skip it.

clone size: -
V gene: TRBV7-2
J gene: TRBJ2-7
D gene: -
CDR3 protein: CASTEGRTSYEQYF
CDR3 DNA: TGTGCCAGCACCGAGGGGAGGACATCCTACGAGCAGTACTTC

clone size: few
V gene: TRBV12-3/TRBV12-4
J gene: TRBJ2-7
D gene: -
CDR3 protein: CASSLYSYEQYF
CDR3 DNA: TGTGCCAGCAGTTTATACAGTTACGAGCAGTACTTC

clone size: -
V gene: TRBV7-6
J gene: TRBJ2-1
D gene: TRBD2
CDR3 protein: CASRTLAGASYNEQFF
CDR3 DNA: TGTGCCAGCAGAACACTAGCGGGGGCCTCCTACAATGAGCAGTTCTTC

clone size: -
V gene: TRBV7-9
J gene: TRBJ2-2
D gene: -
CDR3 protein: CASSSQGMGTGELFF
CDR3 DNA: TGTGCCAGCAGTTCACAGGGTATGGGAACCGGGGAGCTGTTTTTT

clone size: -
V gene: TRBV24-1
J gene: TRBJ1-4
D gene: -
CDR3 protein: CATSDRGGPRNEKLFF
CDR3 DNA: TGTGCCACCAGTGACAGGGGCGGACCAAGGAATGAAAAACTGTTTTTT

clone size: -
V gene: TRBV12-3/TRBV12-4
J gene: TRBJ1-1
D gene: TRBD1
CDR3 protein: CASSLAGTERAFF
CDR3 DNA: TGTGCCAGCAGTCTTGCTGGGACAGAGCGAGCTTTCTTT

clone size: -
V gene: TRBV18
J gene: TRBJ2-7
D gene: TRBD2
CDR3 protein: CASSTGGGRVSYEQYF
CDR3 DNA: TGTGCCAGCTCGACAGGTGGCGGGAGGGTGTCCTACGAGCAGTACTTC

clone size: -
V gene: TRBV12-3/TRBV12-4
J gene: TRBJ2-7
D gene: TRBD1
CDR3 protein: CASSPARQGSAYF
CDR3 DNA: TGTGCCAGCAGCCCCGCCCGACAGGGGAGTGCGTACTTC

clone size: -
V gene: TRBV27
J gene: TRBJ1-5
D gene: TRBD1
CDR3 protein: CASRGTGGYYSNQPQHF
CDR3 DNA: TGTGCCTCCCGCGGGACAGGGGGTTATTATAGCAATCAGCCCCAGCATTTT

clone size: -
V gene: TRBV18
J gene: TRBJ1-3
D gene: -
CDR3 protein: CASSGGRSSGNTIYF
CDR3 DNA: TGTGCCAGCTCAGGTGGCCGCAGCTCTGGAAACACCATATATTTT